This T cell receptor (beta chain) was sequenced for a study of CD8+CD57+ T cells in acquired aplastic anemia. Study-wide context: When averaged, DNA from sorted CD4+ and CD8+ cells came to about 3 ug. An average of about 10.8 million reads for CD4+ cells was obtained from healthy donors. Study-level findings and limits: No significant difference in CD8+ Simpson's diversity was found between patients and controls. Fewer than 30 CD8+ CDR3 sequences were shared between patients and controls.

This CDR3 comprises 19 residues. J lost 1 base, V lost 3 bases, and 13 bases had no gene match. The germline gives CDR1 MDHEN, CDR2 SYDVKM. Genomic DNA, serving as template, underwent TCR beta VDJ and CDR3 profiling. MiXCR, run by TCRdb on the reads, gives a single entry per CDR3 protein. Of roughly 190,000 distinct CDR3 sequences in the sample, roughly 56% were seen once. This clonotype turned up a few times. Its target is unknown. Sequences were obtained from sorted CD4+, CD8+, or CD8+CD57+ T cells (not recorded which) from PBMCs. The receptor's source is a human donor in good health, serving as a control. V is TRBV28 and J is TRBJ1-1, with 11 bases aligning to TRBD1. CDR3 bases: TGTGCCAGCAGTTTCGGGGGCTGGGACAGGGGGGGAAGGAACACTGAAGCTTTCTTT. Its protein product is CASSFGGWDRGGRNTEAFF.